The clone carrying this TCR beta chain came up once. TCRdb keeps only in-frame clones here, not all; method: immunoSEQ multiplex PCR. The top ten clones hold around 50% of a sample with around 21,000 clones, 65% to 90% of them seen once. The data originate from a study of sequential checkpoint blockade in melanoma. Treatment given: randomized to nivolumab then ipilimumab (arm A) or the reverse (arm B). There are 14 residues in the CDR3. With V trimmed by 5 bases and J by 5 bases, 3 bases remained unmatched. The germline CDR1 and CDR2 sequences are PRHDT and FYEKMQ (reference sequence). The material was CD8+ T cells sorted from blood (inferred from file names), obtained from a patient given nivolumab and ipilimumab in sequence. This chain connects TRBV13 to TRBJ1-6; 7 nucleotides align to TRBD1. This receptor was obtained from a human donor with melanoma. DNA for the CDR3: TGTGCCAGCAGCGCCGGGACAGATAATTCACCCCTCCACTTT. Translated: CASSAGTDNSPLHF. Looking up the rest from reference TRBV13 and TRBJ1-6 gives the full variable domain: AAGVIQSPRHLIKEKRETATLKCYPIPRHDTVYWYQQGPGQDPQFLISFYEKMQSDKGSIPDRFSAQQFSDYHSELNMSSLELGDSALYFCASSAGTDNSPLHFGNGTRLTVT.